The T cell receptor (beta chain) under discussion was sequenced for a study of cytomegalovirus exposure and HLA in healthy donors. This CDR3 spans 13 amino acids. Germline V lookup: CDR1 MNHEY, CDR2 SVGAGI. V was clipped by 7 bases and J by 8 bases, with 14 bases between them. Concerning this clone itself: Its cognate antigen is unknown.

Regarding the study as a whole: The study designated 150 or so TCR beta chains cytomegalovirus-associated. Data from an earlier analysis indicated that most TCR beta V segments were productive either about 90% or about 30% of the time.

Amplification used 60 Vbeta primers and 13 Jbeta primers. The table came from immunoSEQ multiplex PCR; TCRdb's copy has only in-frame clones and leaves some out. The table has about 100,000 clones, roughly four fifths seen once. This chain connects TRBV6-5 to TRBJ1-4, with D tentatively TRBD1 (5 bases). Source material: PBMCs. The receptor comes from a man in his forties in good health and CMV-seropositive. The CDR3 loop reads CASKTGGEEKLFF. Written as DNA, the CDR3 is TGTGCCAGCAAAACGGGGGGAGAGGAAAAACTGTTTTTT.